The 14 T cell receptor beta chains listed next were all sequenced from one sample in a study of Graves' ophthalmopathy and Graves' hyperthyroidism. Amplification targeted the TCR beta CDR3 regions, with RNA transcripts as the source material. First-round RT-PCR used HTBI primers; second-round multiplex PCR followed. TCRdb passed the multiplex PCR reads through MiXCR, listing each CDR3 protein once. The profile shows about 590,000 distinct CDR3 sequences, under 45% of them singletons. The specimen sequenced was peripheral blood or thyroid tissue (not recorded which). The receptors were gathered from an adult man with Graves' hyperthyroidism.

This clonotype has at least ten counts. This chain joins TRBV20-1 and TRBJ2-7; TRBD2 aligns across 10 bases. The J segment lost 4 bases and the V segment lost 3 bases, leaving 9 bases of the junction unmatched. The CDR3 is made up of 15 amino acids. CDR1 and CDR2 from the germline V gene are DFQATT and SNEGSKA (reference sequence). Here the CDR3 reads CSASSRTSGRYEQYF. CDR3 DNA: TGCAGTGCTAGCTCCAGGACTAGCGGCAGATACGAGCAGTACTTC.

This clonotype was counted ten times or more. The J gene is TRBJ1-4, the V gene TRBV20-1; D might be TRBD1 (5 bases). Germline-derived CDR1 and CDR2 are DFQATT and SNEGSKA (reference sequence). This CDR3 comprises 14 residues. Trimming stripped 3 bases from V and 4 bases from J, with 12 bases between. CDR3 sequence (DNA): TGCAGTGCTAGCAGGGCGGGATTTAATGAAAAACTGTTTTTT. This codes for CSASRAGFNEKLFF.

This clonotype came up many times. CDR3 region: CAISESRGRGFGANVLTF. Written as DNA, the CDR3 is TGTGCCATCAGTGAGTCGCGTGGCAGGGGGTTTGGGGCCAACGTCCTGACTTTC. The genes are TRBV10-3 and TRBJ2-6; 7 bases fit TRBD1. With 0 bases clipped from V and 3 bases from J, the junction kept 8 bases outside the gene matches. The germline V gene encodes CDR1 ENHRY and CDR2 SYGVKD. The CDR3 sequence is 18 residues long.

For this clonotype: A much larger clone is a single base away; this may be a read error. The chain combines TRBV19 with TRBJ2-6, with TRBD2 identical over 9 bases. From germline, CDR1 is LNHDA and CDR2 SQIVND (reference sequence). J gave up 5 bases and V 3 bases, and 17 bases lay outside the gene matches. The CDR3 has 20 amino acids. The CDR3 loop is CASSIGRGSGSISRANVLTF. For the CDR3, the DNA is TGTGCCAGTAGTATTGGAAGGGGTAGCGGGAGTATTTCTAGGGCCAACGTCCTGACTTTC.

This clonotype came up a few times. The J gene is TRBJ1-5, the V gene TRBV3-1; 8 bases map to TRBD1. The germline V gene has CDR1 LGHDT and CDR2 YNNKEL (reference sequence). J was trimmed by 4 bases and V by 4 bases; bases with no gene match: 6. The CDR3 extends over 15 amino acids. In DNA, the CDR3 is TGTGCCAGCAGCCGTGCAGGGGGCCCTAATCAGCCCCAGCATTTT. Translated: CASSRAGGPNQPQHF.

This clonotype was detected ten times or more. The gene calls are TRBV10-3 and TRBJ2-2, with TRBD2 identical over 13 bases. After removal of 11 bases from V and 6 bases from J, the junction contained 9 bases not matched to a gene. The CDR3 sequence is 15 residues long. Germline V gene lookup returns CDR1 ENHRY and CDR2 SYGVKD. The CDR3 spells CASLAGTSGAGELFF. DNA for the CDR3: TGTGCCTCCTTGGCCGGGACTAGCGGGGCCGGGGAGCTGTTTTTT.

There are many counts of this clonotype. V usage is TRBV12-3 or TRBV12-4 and J usage is TRBJ1-1; D remains ambiguous. Trimming removed 2 bases at V and 0 bases at J, with 7 bases between. This CDR3 is 14 amino acids long. Written as DNA, the CDR3 is TGTGCCAGCAGTTTATGGGAGATGAACACTGAAGCTTTCTTT. It specifies CASSLWEMNTEAFF.

This clonotype was counted ten times or more. The chain is built from TRBV12-3 or TRBV12-4 and TRBJ1-2, with TRBD1 identical over 8 bases. The CDR3 totals 17 residues. Trimming removed 5 bases from V and 5 bases from J; junction bases left unmatched: 16. CDR3 coding DNA: TGTGCCAGCAGTCCATGGACAGGGTTCCTCCTCTGGTATGGCTACACCTTC. Translation gives CASSPWTGFLLWYGYTF.

This clonotype was detected many times. The genes are TRBV5-1 and TRBJ1-1; D is uncertain. The CDR3 extends over 14 amino acids. V dropped 4 bases and J dropped 4 bases, with 14 bases sitting between them. Germline loops: CDR1 SGHRS, CDR2 YFSETQ. Written as DNA, the CDR3 is TGCGCCAGCAGCAGGCAAGGCTCTGGCACTGAAGCTTTCTTT. Protein: CASSRQGSGTEAFF.

In its sample, this clonotype was seen many times. V and J are TRBV3-1 and TRBJ2-7, with no clear D. Germline V gene sequence: CDR1 LGHDT, CDR2 YNNKEL (reference sequence). The CDR3 sequence is 13 residues long. V lost 4 bases to trimming and J lost 2 bases, with 9 bases between them. The CDR3 region has the DNA TGTGCCAGCAGCCTGGAAGGAGCCTACGAGCAGTACTTC. It specifies CASSLEGAYEQYF.

Details on this clonotype: The junction departs from germline at one end; a sequencing error may be responsible. The chain combines TRBV10-3 with TRBJ2-7; possibly TRBD1 or TRBD2 for D (5 bases each). Germline CDR1 reads ENHRY; CDR2 reads SYGVKD. The CDR3 is made up of 20 amino acids. DNA for the CDR3: TGTGCCAGCAGTTTATTCCCCCCTACAGGATCCGTAAAGGTTGGGACCGAGCAGTACTTC. Its translation is CASSLFPPTGSVKVGTEQYF.

This clonotype was picked up a small number of times. The J gene is TRBJ2-3, the V gene TRBV9, with D possibly being TRBD2 (5 bases). This CDR3 region has 10 residues. Germline loops: CDR1 SGDLS, CDR2 YYNGEE. V lost 7 bases, J lost 8 bases, and 8 bases lay in between. The DNA for the CDR3 is TGTGCCAGCCGACGGGGTACGCAGTATTTT. Translation: CASRRGTQYF.

This clonotype showed up many times. The chain uses TRBV24-1 and TRBJ1-2; 7 positions match TRBD1. The CDR3 is made up of 14 amino acids. Germline trimming cut 4 bases from V and 3 bases from J; bases unmatched to any gene: 4. The germline V gene encodes CDR1 KGHDR and CDR2 SFDVKD. CDR3 sequence: CATSEVGQDYGYTF. CDR3 in DNA: TGTGCCACCAGTGAGGTCGGACAGGACTATGGCTACACCTTC.

The V and J genes are TRBV25-1 and TRBJ1-6, with D possibly being TRBD1 (5 bases). Germline-derived CDR1 and CDR2 are MGHDK and SYGVNS. The CDR3 runs to 16 residues. Deletions cut 4 bases from V and 7 bases from J, with 17 bases between. CDR3 nucleotides: TGTGCCAGCAGTGCTAGTCCAGGGCACATCAATTCACCCCTCCACTTT. Amino acid sequence: CASSASPGHINSPLHF. The whole variable domain, remainder taken from reference TRBV25-1 and TRBJ1-6, is EADIYQTPRYLVIGTGKKITLECSQTMGHDKMYWYQQDPGMELHLIHYSYGVNSTEKGDLSSESTVSRIRTEHFPLTLESARPSHTSQYLCASSASPGHINSPLHFGNGTRLTVT.